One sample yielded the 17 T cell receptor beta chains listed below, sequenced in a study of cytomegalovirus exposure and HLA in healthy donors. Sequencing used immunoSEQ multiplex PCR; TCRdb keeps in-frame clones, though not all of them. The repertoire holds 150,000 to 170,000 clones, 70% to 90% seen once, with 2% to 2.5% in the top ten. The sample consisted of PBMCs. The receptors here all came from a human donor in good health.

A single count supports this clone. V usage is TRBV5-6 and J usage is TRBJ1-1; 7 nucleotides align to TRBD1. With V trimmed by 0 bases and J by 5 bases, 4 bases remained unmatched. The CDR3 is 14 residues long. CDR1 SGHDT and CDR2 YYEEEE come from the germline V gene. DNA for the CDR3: TGTGCCAGCAGCTTGGGAGGGGACAGTACTGAAGCTTTCTTT. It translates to CASSLGGDSTEAFF.

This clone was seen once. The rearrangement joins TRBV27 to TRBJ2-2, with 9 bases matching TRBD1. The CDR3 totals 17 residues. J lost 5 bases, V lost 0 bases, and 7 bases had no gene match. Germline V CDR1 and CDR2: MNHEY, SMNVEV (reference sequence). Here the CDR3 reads CASSLSIRQGGTGELFF. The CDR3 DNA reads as TGTGCCAGCAGTTTATCGATAAGACAGGGGGGGACCGGGGAGCTGTTTTTT.

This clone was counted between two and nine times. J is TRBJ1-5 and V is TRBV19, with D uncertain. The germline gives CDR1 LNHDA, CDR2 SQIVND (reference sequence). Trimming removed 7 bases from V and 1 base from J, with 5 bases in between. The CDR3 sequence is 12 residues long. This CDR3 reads CASTRSNQPQHF. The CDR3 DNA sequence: TGTGCCAGTACTAGAAGCAATCAGCCCCAGCATTTT.

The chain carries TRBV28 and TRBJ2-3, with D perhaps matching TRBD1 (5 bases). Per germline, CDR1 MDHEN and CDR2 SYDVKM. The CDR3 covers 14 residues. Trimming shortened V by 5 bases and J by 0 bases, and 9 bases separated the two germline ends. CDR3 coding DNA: TGTGCCAGCAGTACCAGGGCTAGCACAGATACGCAGTATTTT. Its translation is CASSTRASTDTQYF.

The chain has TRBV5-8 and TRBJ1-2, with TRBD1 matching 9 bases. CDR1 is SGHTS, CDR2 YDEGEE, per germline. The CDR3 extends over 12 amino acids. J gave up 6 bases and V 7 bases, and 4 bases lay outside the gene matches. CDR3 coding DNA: TGTGCCAGCCACAGGGGGCGAGATGGCTACACCTTC. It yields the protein CASHRGRDGYTF.

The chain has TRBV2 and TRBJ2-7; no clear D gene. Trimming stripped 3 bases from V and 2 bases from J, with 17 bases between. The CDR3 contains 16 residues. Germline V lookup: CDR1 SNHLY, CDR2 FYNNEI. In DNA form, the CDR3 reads TGTGCCAGCAGTGACGGTTGGCAGGTGAATCCCTACGAGCAGTACTTC. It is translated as CASSDGWQVNPYEQYF.

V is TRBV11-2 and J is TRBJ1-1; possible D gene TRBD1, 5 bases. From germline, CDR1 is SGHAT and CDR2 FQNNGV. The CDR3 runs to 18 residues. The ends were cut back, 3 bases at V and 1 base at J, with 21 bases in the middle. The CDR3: CASSLRGTSGFANTEAFF. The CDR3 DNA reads TGTGCCAGCAGCTTGAGGGGTACCAGCGGGTTTGCGAACACTGAAGCTTTCTTT.

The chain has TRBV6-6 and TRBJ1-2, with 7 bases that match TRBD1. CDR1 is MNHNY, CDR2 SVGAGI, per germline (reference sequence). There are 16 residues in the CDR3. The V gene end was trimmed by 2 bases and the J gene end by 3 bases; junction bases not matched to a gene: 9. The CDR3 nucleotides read TGTGCCAGCAGTTACAAGAAACAGGGGTTCGACTATGGCTACACCTTC. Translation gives CASSYKKQGFDYGYTF.

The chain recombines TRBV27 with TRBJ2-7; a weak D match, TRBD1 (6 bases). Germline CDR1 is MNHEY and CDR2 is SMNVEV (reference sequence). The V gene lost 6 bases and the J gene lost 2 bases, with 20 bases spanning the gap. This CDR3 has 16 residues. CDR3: CASSFLTGKSAYEQYF. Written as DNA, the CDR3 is TGTGCCAGCAGCTTTTTGACAGGCAAGTCGGCCTACGAGCAGTACTTC.

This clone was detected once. The CDR3 DNA reads TGTGCCAGCAGCTTAGCGGGGACTTTCTCAACGGGGGATGAGCAGTTCTTC. Translating it yields CASSLAGTFSTGDEQFF. The chain employs TRBV7-9 and TRBJ2-1, with TRBD2 as a possible D gene (6 bases). Trimming removed 0 bases from V and 8 bases from J, with 20 bases in between. The germline gives CDR1 SEHNR, CDR2 FQNEAQ (reference sequence). The CDR3 spans 17 residues.

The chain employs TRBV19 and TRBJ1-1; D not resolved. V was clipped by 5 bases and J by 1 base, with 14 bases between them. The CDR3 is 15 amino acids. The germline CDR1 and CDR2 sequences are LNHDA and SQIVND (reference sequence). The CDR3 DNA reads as TGTGCCAGTAGTCCTCCCCTGCGACAGAACACTGAAGCTTTCTTT. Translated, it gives CASSPPLRQNTEAFF. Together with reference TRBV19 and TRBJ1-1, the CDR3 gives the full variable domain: DGGITQSPKYLFRKEGQNVTLSCEQNLNHDAMYWYRQDPGQGLRLIYYSQIVNDFQKGDIAEGYSVSREKKESFPLTVTSAQKNPTAFYLCASSPPLRQNTEAFFGQGTRLTVV.

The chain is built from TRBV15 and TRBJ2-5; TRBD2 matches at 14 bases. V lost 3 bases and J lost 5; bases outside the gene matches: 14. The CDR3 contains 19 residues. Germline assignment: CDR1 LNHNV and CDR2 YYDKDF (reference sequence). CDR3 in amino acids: CATSREGLAGGLGDETQYF. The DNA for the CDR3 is TGTGCCACCAGCAGGGAAGGACTAGCGGGAGGTCTCGGGGATGAGACCCAGTACTTC.

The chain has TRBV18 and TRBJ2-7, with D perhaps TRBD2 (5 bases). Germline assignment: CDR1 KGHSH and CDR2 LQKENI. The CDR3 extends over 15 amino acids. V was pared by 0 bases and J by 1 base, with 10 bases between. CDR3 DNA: TGTGCCAGCTCACCACCCGGACGGGGATCCTACGAGCAGTACTTC. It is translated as CASSPPGRGSYEQYF.

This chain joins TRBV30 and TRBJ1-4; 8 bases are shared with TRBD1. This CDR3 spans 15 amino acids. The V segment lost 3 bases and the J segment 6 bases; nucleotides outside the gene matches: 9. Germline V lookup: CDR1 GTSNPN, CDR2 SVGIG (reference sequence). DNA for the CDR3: TGTGCCTGGAGACCCTCGGACAGGGCCTATGAAAAACTGTTTTTT. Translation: CAWRPSDRAYEKLFF.

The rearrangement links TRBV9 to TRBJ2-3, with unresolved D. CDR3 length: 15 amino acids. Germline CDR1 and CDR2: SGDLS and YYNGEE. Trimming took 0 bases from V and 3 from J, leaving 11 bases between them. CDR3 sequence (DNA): TGTGCCAGCAGCGTAGCTCCCTCTAAAACAGATACGCAGTATTTT. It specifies CASSVAPSKTDTQYF.

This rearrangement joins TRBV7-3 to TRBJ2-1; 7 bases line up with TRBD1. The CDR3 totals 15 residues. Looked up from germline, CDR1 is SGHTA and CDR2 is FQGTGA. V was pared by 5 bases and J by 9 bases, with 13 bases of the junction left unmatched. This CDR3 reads CASSLRQGSSVEQFF. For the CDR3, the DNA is TGTGCCAGCAGCCTGCGACAGGGATCCTCCGTTGAGCAGTTCTTC.

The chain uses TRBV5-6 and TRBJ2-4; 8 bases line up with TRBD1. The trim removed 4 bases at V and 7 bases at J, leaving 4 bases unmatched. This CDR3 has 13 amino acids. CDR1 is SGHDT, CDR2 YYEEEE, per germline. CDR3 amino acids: CASSLGQGNIQYF. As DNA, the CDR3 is TGTGCCAGCAGCCTCGGACAGGGTAACATTCAGTACTTC.